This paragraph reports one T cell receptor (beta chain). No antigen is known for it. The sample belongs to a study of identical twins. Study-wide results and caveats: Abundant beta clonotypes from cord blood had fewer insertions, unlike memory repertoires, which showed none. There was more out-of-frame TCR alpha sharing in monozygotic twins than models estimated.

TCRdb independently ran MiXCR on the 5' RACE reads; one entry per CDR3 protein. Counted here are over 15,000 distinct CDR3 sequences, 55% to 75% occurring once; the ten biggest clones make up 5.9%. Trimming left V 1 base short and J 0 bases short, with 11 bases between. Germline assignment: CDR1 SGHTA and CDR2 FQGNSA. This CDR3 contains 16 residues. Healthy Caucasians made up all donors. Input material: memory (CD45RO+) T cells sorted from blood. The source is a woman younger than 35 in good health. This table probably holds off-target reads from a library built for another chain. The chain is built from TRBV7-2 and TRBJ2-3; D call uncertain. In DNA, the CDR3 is TGTGCCAGCAGCTTAGACCGCGGTTCTAGCACAGATACGCAGTATTTT. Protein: CASSLDRGSSTDTQYF. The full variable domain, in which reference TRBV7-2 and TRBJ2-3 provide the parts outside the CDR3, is GAGVSQSPSNKVTEKGKDVELRCDPISGHTALYWYRQSLGQGLEFLIYFQGNSAPDKSGLPSDRFSAERTGGSVSTLTIQRTQQEDSAVYLCASSLDRGSSTDTQYFGPGTRLTVL.